Shown below are 23 T cell receptor delta chains from a single sample sequenced in a study of γδ T cells in repeated Plasmodium falciparum infection. Bulk repertoires came from Vgamma9/Vdelta2+ or Vdelta2-negative gammadelta T cells flow-sorted from PBMC. TCRdb applied CATT to the multiplex PCR reads for clone calling. The sample yields over 45,000 delta-chain clones, less than 2% seen once. Sequences were obtained from gamma-delta T cells from blood. These receptor sequences come from a pool of human donors (malaria-infected and uninfected, not separated).

This clone was counted many times. V gene TRDV1 combines with J gene TRDJ1; 11 bases line up with TRDD3. The CDR3 runs 22 residues. Germline V gives CDR1 TSWWSYY, CDR2 QGS. V lost 0 bases and J lost 6; bases outside the gene matches: 24. The CDR3 is CALGELSPSYPLLGDIENKLIF. The CDR3 bases are TGTGCTCTTGGGGAACTGTCTCCCTCCTACCCCTTACTGGGGGATATTGAAAATAAACTCATCTTT.

Worth noting for this clone: This DNA's translation differs at residue 8 from TCRdb's protein, which comes from a much larger clone; a read error is likely, and the protein shown is translated from the DNA. The V call is TRDV1, the J call TRDJ1; tentatively, D is TRDD3 (6 bases). TCRdb carries no J gene annotation; the J gene was assigned here by matching the DNA with germline. The CDR3 is 19 residues long. The germline V gene has CDR1 TSWWSYY and CDR2 QGS. V lost 1 base and J lost 1, with 22 bases in between. CDR3 nucleotides: TGTGCTCTTGGGGAACGGCCTCCCTACATTGGGGGCCCCACCGATAAACTCATCTTT. Its protein product is CALGERPPYIGGPTDKLIF.

This clone was counted only a few times. Translating this DNA gives a protein that differs at residue 10 from the TCRdb one, which belongs to a much larger clone; a read error is likely, and the protein shown is this translation. This chain uses TRDV1 with TRDJ1, with TRDD3 matching over 7 bases. In the absence of a J gene in TCRdb, the DNA was matched to germline to assign it here. J was trimmed by 0 bases and V by 0 bases; bases with no gene match: 16. Germline-derived CDR1 and CDR2 are TSWWSYY and QGS. This CDR3 has 20 residues. In DNA form, the CDR3 reads TGTGCTCTTGGGGAACTTCCTCCCCCTCCGGGGGATCTGTACACCGATAAACTCATCTTT. Translating gives CALGELPPPPGDLYTDKLIF.

Points on this clone: A read error is likely here: a far larger clone is one base away. Other DNA sequences within the sample encode an identical CDR3. The chain combines TRDV2 with TRDJ3; TRDD3 matches 8 bases. The J gene, missing from TCRdb, was assigned here through DNA to germline matching. This CDR3 is built from 18 residues. CDR1 and CDR2 (germline): GEAIGNYY, EKD. V gave up 7 bases and J gave up 2 bases; unmatched junction bases: 12. CDR3 in amino acids: CACDALLGGPWDTRQMFF. The CDR3 coding sequence is TGTGCCTGCGACGCTCTACTGGGGGGGCCCTGGGACACCCGACAGATGTTTTTC.

In this sample, this clone turned up a few times. It is likely a read error: a sequence one base away is far more abundant. The same CDR3 arises from other DNA sequences in this sample as well. The chain recombines TRDV1 with TRDJ1, with a weak D call TRDD3 (6 bases). Looked up from germline, CDR1 is TSWWSYY and CDR2 is QGS. The CDR3 loop spans 11 amino acids. The CDR3, as DNA: TGTGCTCTGGGGGAAAATCGTAAACTCATCTTT. This codes for CALGENRKLIF.

There are a few counts of this clone. Since a far larger clone is one base different, this is likely a read error. The sample has other DNA sequences that encode this CDR3 too. J is TRDJ1 and V is TRDV1; TRDD3 matches 13 bases. Here the J gene was assigned by germline matching of the DNA, as TCRdb has none. J was trimmed by 2 bases and V by 5 bases; bases with no gene match: 29. The germline gives CDR1 TSWWSYY, CDR2 QGS. The CDR3 length is 24 residues. Here the CDR3 reads CALGPKSLFPVDWGIRPNTDKLIF. CDR3 sequence (DNA): TGTGCTCTTGGGCCTAAAAGCCTTTTCCCCGTCGACTGGGGGATACGCCCAAATACCGATAAACTCATCTTT.

The table lists this clone with many counts. A read error likely explains why the TCRdb protein, taken from a much larger clone, differs from this DNA's translation at residue 3; the protein shown is translated from the DNA. The chain recombines TRDV1 with TRDJ1; D may correspond to TRDD2 or TRDD3 (5 bases each). The J gene, missing from TCRdb, was assigned here through DNA to germline matching. The germline V gene has CDR1 TSWWSYY and CDR2 QGS. This CDR3 contains 18 residues. Written as DNA, the CDR3 is TGTGCTTTTGGGGAGCTTAGGTCCCCTACTCCGGGTACCGATAAACTCATCTTT. Translated, it gives CAFGELRSPTPGTDKLIF.

There are a few counts of this clone. The TCRdb protein, from a much larger clone, departs from this DNA's translation at residue 5, likely by read error; the protein shown derives from the DNA. CDR3 bases: TGTGCTCTTGGGAACCTAAACAGGGGGGGATCATTAGACGGAAAACTCATCTTT. This codes for CALGNLNRGGSLDGKLIF. V and J are TRDV1 and TRDJ1; TRDD3 matches 7 bases. In the absence of a J gene in TCRdb, the DNA was matched to germline to assign it here. V gave up 5 bases and J gave up 8 bases; unmatched junction bases: 23. Looked up from germline, CDR1 is TSWWSYY and CDR2 is QGS. This CDR3 is built from 18 residues.

Turning to this clone: This DNA's translation differs at residue 15 from TCRdb's protein, which comes from a much larger clone; a read error is likely, and the protein shown is translated from the DNA. The chain couples TRDV1 to TRDJ1; D is possibly TRDD3 (6 bases). CDR1 is TSWWSYY, CDR2 QGS, per germline. The CDR3 contains 16 residues. CDR3 nucleotides: TGTGCTCTTGTGGGGGCGGACGAGTGGGGACCCGATAAACTCACCTTT. Its protein is CALVGADEWGPDKLTF.

This clone was detected many times. The TCRdb protein, from a much larger clone, departs from this DNA's translation at residue 10, likely by read error; the protein shown derives from the DNA. The chain recombines TRDV1 with TRDJ1, with TRDD3 as a possible D gene (5 bases). The germline CDR1 and CDR2 sequences are TSWWSYY and QGS. Trimming removed 2 bases from V and 2 bases from J, with 24 bases in between. This CDR3 has 19 amino acids. The CDR3 here is CALGEVNFYTGILTDKLIF. DNA of the CDR3: TGTGCTCTTGGGGAAGTGAATTTCTACACCGGGATTCTGACCGATAAACTCATCTTT.

As to this clone: This DNA's translation differs at residue 9 from TCRdb's protein, which comes from a much larger clone; a read error is likely, and the protein shown is translated from the DNA. The J gene is TRDJ1, the V gene TRDV1; D not resolved. TCRdb records no J gene; here it was assigned by comparing the DNA to germline. This CDR3 has 19 residues. Trimming removed 3 bases at V and 0 bases at J, with 23 bases between. Germline V gene lookup returns CDR1 TSWWSYY and CDR2 QGS. CDR3 region: CALGDGGAEGLKYTDKLIF. The CDR3 DNA reads TGTGCTCTTGGGGATGGAGGAGCTGAGGGACTCAAGTACACCGATAAACTCATCTTT.

This clone was detected ten times or more. DNA of the CDR3: TGTGCCTTTAGCCGCACCCCAGCGGCTTGGGATTGGGGGTCCTACACCGATAAACTCATCTTT. Translation: CAFSRTPAAWDWGSYTDKLIF. V and J are TRDV3 and TRDJ1; D possibly corresponds to TRDD3 (6 bases). This CDR3 spans 21 amino acids. V was clipped by 0 bases and J by 0 bases, with 32 bases between them. Germline loops: CDR1 TVYSNPD, CDR2 GDNSRS (reference sequence).

This clone turned up a few times. TCRdb records a much larger clone's protein for this DNA, with a difference at residue 22 that likely arises from a read error; the protein given is the translation of the DNA. Called V gene: TRDV1; the J gene was not called; the table's D call, TRDD3, was not checked against the DNA. The CDR3 is 23 residues long. Per the germline V gene, CDR1 is TSWWSYY and CDR2 is QGS. CDR3 residues: CALGERLRFRDWGIIRLADKLTF. The DNA for the CDR3 is TGTGCTCTTGGGGAACGCCTACGGTTCCGGGACTGGGGGATAATTCGTTTGGCCGATAAACTCACCTTT.

As regards this clone: The amino acid sequence in TCRdb belongs to a much larger clone and departs from this DNA's translation at residue 10, likely a sequencing read error; the sequence shown is translated from the DNA. The chain joins TRDV1 to TRDJ1; no clear D. TCRdb leaves out the J gene; it was filled in here by matching the DNA to germline. The V gene's germline CDR1 is TSWWSYY and CDR2 QGS. The CDR3 spans 17 residues. The CDR3, as DNA: TGTGCCCTGATCCCCTCTGCAAGGCTGGCCCCCACCGATAAACTCATCTTT. Amino acids: CALIPSARLAPTDKLIF.

In the case of this clone: The protein recorded in TCRdb matches a much larger clone and deviates from this DNA's translation at residue 14, suggesting a read error; the protein here is obtained by translating the DNA. The genes are TRDV1 and TRDJ3; TRDD3 is a possible D gene (6 bases). Assignment of the J gene here rests on matching the DNA to germline, because TCRdb gives none. CDR1 is TSWWSYY and CDR2 is QGS in the germline V gene. The CDR3 totals 20 residues. CDR3 in DNA: TGTGCTCTTGGGGAACCGCCTACGTACGGCTGGGCCTGGGGCACCCGACAGATGTTTTTC. Translating it yields CALGEPPTYGWAWGTRQMFF.

The table lists this clone with many counts. TCRdb records a much larger clone's protein for this DNA, with a difference at residue 10 that likely arises from a read error; the protein given is the translation of the DNA. The genes are TRDV1 and TRDJ1; TRDD3 agrees at 9 bases. TCRdb supplies no J gene; here it was assigned by aligning the nucleotide sequence to germline. Germline V gene lookup returns CDR1 TSWWSYY and CDR2 QGS. The V and J ends lost 6 bases and 9 bases, in that order; junction bases with no gene match: 14. The CDR3 has 15 amino acids. CDR3 residues: CALGLRGYGTYELIF. DNA for the CDR3: TGTGCTCTTGGCCTTAGGGGATACGGCACCTACGAACTCATCTTT.

This clone has only a few counts. TCRdb pairs this DNA with a much larger clone's protein that differs at residues 8 and 9, likely a read error; the protein shown was translated from the DNA. The J gene is TRDJ1, the V gene TRDV2; TRDD3 matches 10 bases. No J segment appears in TCRdb, so it was assigned here by matching the sequence to germline. The junction had 6 bases not matched to a gene; V was cut back by 3 bases and J by 0 bases. The CDR3 has 16 amino acids. Germline lookup yields CDR1 GEAIGNYY and CDR2 EKD. The CDR3 region is CACDVLGDSYTDKLIF. The CDR3, as DNA: TGTGCCTGTGACGTACTGGGGGATTCGTACACCGATAAACTCATCTTT.

Turning to this clone: A far larger clone is off by one base, so a read error is likely. Other DNA sequences in this specimen translate into the identical CDR3. The V call is TRDV2, the J call TRDJ1; 12 bases match TRDD3. The J gene is not listed in TCRdb, so it was assigned here from a DNA match to germline. The CDR3 loop spans 19 amino acids. Germline assignment: CDR1 GEAIGNYY and CDR2 EKD. Trimming removed 1 base from V and 1 base from J; junction bases left unmatched: 12. CDR3 sequence reads: CACDTLPPGGYGSTDKLIF. CDR3 coding DNA: TGTGCCTGTGACACTCTGCCTCCTGGGGGATACGGAAGCACCGATAAACTCATCTTT.

The sample holds a few counts of this clone. One base separates it from a far larger clone, so it is likely a read error. Other nucleotide sequences in the sample specify the same CDR3. The chain is built from TRDV1 and TRDJ1, with 12 bases fitting TRDD3. The CDR3 consists of 19 residues. Germline V gives CDR1 TSWWSYY, CDR2 QGS. This CDR3 is CALGELVRILGDTGDKLIF. In DNA, the CDR3 is TGCGCTCTTGGGGAACTGGTCCGAATACTGGGGGATACCGGGGATAAACTCATCTTT.

Notes on this clone: It is likely a read error: a sequence one base away is far more abundant. Within the sample, other DNA sequences also encode this same CDR3. The chain couples TRDV1 to TRDJ1; possibly TRDD3 for D (6 bases). The J gene is absent in TCRdb and was assigned here via DNA matching to germline. This CDR3 spans 17 amino acids. Germline loops: CDR1 TSWWSYY, CDR2 QGS. With 0 bases removed from V and 6 bases from J, the gap between germline ends came to 20 bases. This CDR3 is CALGELLGDTPYHKLIF. Here the CDR3 DNA reads TGTGCTCTTGGGGAACTACTGGGAGATACCCCCTACCATAAACTCATCTTT.

This clone was detected only a few times. Given a far larger clone just one base away, this is likely a sequencing read error. Other DNA sequences from this sample encode an identical CDR3 as well. The CDR3 coding sequence is TGCGCTCTTGGACGACCGGGGGATATAATAGGGGGCACCGATAAACTCATCTTT. Its protein is CALGRPGDIIGGTDKLIF. The chain links TRDV1 to TRDJ1; 8 nucleotides agree with TRDD3. The J gene was not available in TCRdb and was assigned here by matching the DNA to germline segments. Germline V CDR1 and CDR2: TSWWSYY, QGS. The CDR3 length is 18 residues.

This clone was recorded at least ten times. This specimen includes other DNA sequences encoding the same CDR3. The chain carries TRDV1 and TRDJ1, with TRDD3 matching 7 bases. Trimming removed 1 base from V and 3 bases from J; junction bases left unmatched: 26. CDR1 and CDR2 from the germline V gene are TSWWSYY and QGS. This CDR3 comprises 22 residues. This CDR3 reads CALGEQSRWLGSYWGLPDKLIF. CDR3 in DNA: TGTGCTCTTGGGGAACAAAGTCGATGGTTGGGTTCATACTGGGGACTACCCGATAAACTCATCTTT.

There are many counts of this clone. The protein that TCRdb holds for this DNA derives from a much larger clone and differs from the translated DNA at residue 7, which likely indicates a read error; the protein shown here is translated from the DNA. The chain uses TRDV1 and TRDJ1; TRDD3 matches 8 bases. Here the J gene came from matching the DNA to germline, since TCRdb omits it. V gave up 4 bases and J gave up 2 bases; unmatched junction bases: 24. CDR1 and CDR2 from the germline V gene are TSWWSYY and QGS. This CDR3 is 21 amino acids long. CDR3 residues: CALGVGIPVDHWGVPTDKLIF. The CDR3 DNA reads as TGTGCTCTTGGGGTTGGCATTCCTGTGGATCACTGGGGGGTCCCGACCGATAAACTCATCTTT.